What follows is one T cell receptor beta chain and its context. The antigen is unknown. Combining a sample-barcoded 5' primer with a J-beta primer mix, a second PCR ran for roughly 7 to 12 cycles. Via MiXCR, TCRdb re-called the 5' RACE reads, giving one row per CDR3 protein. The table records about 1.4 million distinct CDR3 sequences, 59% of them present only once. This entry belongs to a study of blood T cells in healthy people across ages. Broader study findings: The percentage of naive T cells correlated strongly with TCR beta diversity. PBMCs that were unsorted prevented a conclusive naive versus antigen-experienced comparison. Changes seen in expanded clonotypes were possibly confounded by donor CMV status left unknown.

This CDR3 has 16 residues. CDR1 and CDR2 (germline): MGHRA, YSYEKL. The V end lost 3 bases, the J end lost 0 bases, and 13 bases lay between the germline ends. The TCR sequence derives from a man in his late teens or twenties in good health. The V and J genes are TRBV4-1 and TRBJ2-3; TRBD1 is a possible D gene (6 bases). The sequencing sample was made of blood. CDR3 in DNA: TGCGCCAGCAGCCATGATGGACAGCGAAGCACAGATACGCAGTATTTT. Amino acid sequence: CASSHDGQRSTDTQYF.